This TCR beta chain stems from a study of T cell responses to AZD1222 COVID-19 vaccine. Across the whole study: Pooled together were second doses at about 4 or about 12 weeks.

V gave up 3 bases and J gave up 6 bases, with 17 bases separating them. CDR1 MGHDK and CDR2 SYGVNS come from the germline V gene. The CDR3 runs 16 residues. Whole-study findings and limits: Unmutated variant regions reportedly attract nearly half of all spike-specific TCRs. Distributed over spike, vaccine-associated CD4 TCRs predominated at 160-218 and 743-854. It should be noted that donors were predominantly white British and more often female, and clonal diversity was possibly underestimated.

This table comes from immunoSEQ multiplex PCR, and its TCRdb copy is limited to in-frame clones, with some not included. This table holds roughly 65,000 clones, roughly 90% found once. On this clone itself: The antigen remains undetermined.

The gene calls are TRBV25-1 and TRBJ2-2; possibly TRBD1 or TRBD2 for D (5 bases each). This material consisted of peripheral blood, taken on day 0 of AZD1222 vaccination. The sequence was obtained from an adult in good health. Written as DNA, the CDR3 is TGTGCCAGCAGTGACCAGGGACCGGTCGGCGCCGGGGAGCTGTTTTTT. This codes for CASSDQGPVGAGELFF.